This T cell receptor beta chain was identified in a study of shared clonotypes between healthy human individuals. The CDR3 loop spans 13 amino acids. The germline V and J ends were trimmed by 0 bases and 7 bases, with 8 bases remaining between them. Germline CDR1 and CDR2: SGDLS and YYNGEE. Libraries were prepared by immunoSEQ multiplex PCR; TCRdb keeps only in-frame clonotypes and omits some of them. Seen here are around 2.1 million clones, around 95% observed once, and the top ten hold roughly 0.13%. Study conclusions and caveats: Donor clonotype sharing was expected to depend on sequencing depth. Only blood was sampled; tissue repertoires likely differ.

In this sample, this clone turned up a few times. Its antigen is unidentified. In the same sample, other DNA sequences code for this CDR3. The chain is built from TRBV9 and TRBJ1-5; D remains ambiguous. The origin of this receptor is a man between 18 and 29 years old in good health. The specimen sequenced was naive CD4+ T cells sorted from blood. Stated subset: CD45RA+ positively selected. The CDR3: CASSVEEGQPQHF. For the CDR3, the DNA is TGTGCCAGCAGCGTAGAGGAAGGCCAGCCCCAGCATTTT.